This T cell receptor (beta chain) stems from a study of blood T cell repertoires in COVID-19. The overall study: The United States, Italy and Spain provided the acute and convalescent COVID-19 samples.

CDR3 length: 16 residues. CDR1 and CDR2 from the germline V gene are SEHNR and FQNEAQ (reference sequence). Trimming took 1 base from V and 1 from J, leaving 11 bases between them. Original methodology: Reference gene primers were amplified, and this amplification served to estimate nucleated cell counts. Here immunoSEQ multiplex PCR was the method, and the copy in TCRdb shows in-frame clones only, minus some. The DNA was the basis for D and trimming; V, J and clone size are from that table. The repertoire holds 200,000 or so clones, with approximately 81% as singletons. The sequenced sample consisted of peripheral blood. The gene calls are TRBV7-9 and TRBJ1-5; TRBD1 might be the D (5 bases). This clonotype originated in a man between 45 and 60 years old who had recovered from COVID-19. This chain's CDR3 is CASSLGVGGSNQPQHF. CDR3 nucleotides: TGTGCCAGCAGCTTAGGTGTGGGGGGAAGCAATCAGCCCCAGCATTTT.